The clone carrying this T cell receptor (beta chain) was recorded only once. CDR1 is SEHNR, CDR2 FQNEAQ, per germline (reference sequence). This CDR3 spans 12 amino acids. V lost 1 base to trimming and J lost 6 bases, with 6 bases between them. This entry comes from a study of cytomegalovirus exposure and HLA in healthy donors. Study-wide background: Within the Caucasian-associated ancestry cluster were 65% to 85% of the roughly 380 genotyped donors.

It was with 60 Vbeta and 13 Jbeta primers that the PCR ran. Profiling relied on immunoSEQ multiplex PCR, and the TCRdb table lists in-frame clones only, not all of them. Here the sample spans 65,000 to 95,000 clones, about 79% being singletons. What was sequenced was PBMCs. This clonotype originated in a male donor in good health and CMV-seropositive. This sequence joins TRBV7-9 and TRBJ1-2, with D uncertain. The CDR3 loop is CASSLDTHGYTF. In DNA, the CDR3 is TGTGCCAGCAGCTTAGACACCCATGGCTACACCTTC.